The present TCR beta chain was sequenced within a study of molecular identifiers for immune sequencing clone quantification. As for the study in general: RNA from around 18,000 or 91,000 naive CD8 cells was split five ways in replicates, with four sequenced.

The length of the CDR3 is 11 residues. Germline CDR1 MNHEY, CDR2 SMNVEV (reference sequence). General study findings and limits: Even with 1 million or so naive cells present, spiked Jurkat TCR RNA from one cell was reportedly detectable.

Of note for this clonotype: As yet, its antigen is unknown.

As CD8+CD4-CCR7+CD45RA+ cells, naive CD8 T cells were sorted. TCR libraries were built in bulk with a published protocol and specific TCR primers. TCRdb independently ran MiXCR on the PCR reads; one entry per CDR3 protein. The repertoire includes about 640,000 distinct CDR3 sequences, roughly 21% of them detected once, and approximately 0.9% sits in the top ten. The clonotype originates from a human donor in good health. Some libraries in this study had Jurkat cell RNA spiked in. The chain has TRBV27 and TRBJ1-5, with a weak D call TRBD1 (6 bases). The sample taken for sequencing was naive CD8+ T cells from blood, with Jurkat cell RNA spiked in. The sample's subset: FACS-sorted CD8+CD4-CCR7+CD45RA+ naive T cells. The CDR3: CGTGYNQPQHF. DNA of the CDR3: TGTGGAACAGGGTACAATCAGCCCCAGCATTTT.